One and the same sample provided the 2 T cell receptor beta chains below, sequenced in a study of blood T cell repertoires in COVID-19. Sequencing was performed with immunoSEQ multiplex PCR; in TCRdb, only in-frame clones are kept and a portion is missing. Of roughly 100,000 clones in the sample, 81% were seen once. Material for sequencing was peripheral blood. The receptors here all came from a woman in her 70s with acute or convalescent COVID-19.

Here the CDR3 DNA reads TGTGCCAGCAGCCTACAGGGGTCTATGAACACTGAAGCTTTCTTT. It translates to CASSLQGSMNTEAFF. The chain is built from TRBV7-6 and TRBJ1-1, with TRBD1 identical over 7 bases. The CDR3 covers 15 residues. Germline loops: CDR1 SGHVS, CDR2 FNYEAQ. Unmatched junction bases numbered 6, after V lost 5 bases and J lost 0 bases.

The CDR3 reads CASSEEGGSWDTQYF. CDR3 nucleotides: TGTGCCAGCAGTGAAGAGGGGGGGTCGTGGGATACGCAGTATTTT. This chain links TRBV6-1 with TRBJ2-3, with a weak D call TRBD2 (7 bases). V lost 1 base to trimming and J lost 6 bases, with 14 bases between them. CDR3 length: 15 residues. Germline CDR1 MNHNS, CDR2 SASEGT.